The rows below give T cell receptor beta chains drawn from one sample of a study of blood T cell repertoires in COVID-19. Some clones are missing from TCRdb's copy, which holds only in-frame ones; the method was immunoSEQ multiplex PCR. The top ten clones hold 1.1% of a sample with 300,000 or so clones, over 75% of them seen once. The sample comprised PBMCs or T cells enriched from blood (not recorded which). These receptors all come from a woman in her thirties who had recovered from COVID-19. The CDR3 runs from the conserved cysteine through the conserved F or W. Fields, in order: clone size, J gene, D gene, V gene, CDR3 protein, CDR3 DNA. The D gene is left open where the match is weak. A row's size may be missing; if present it is once, few, many or a size class.

size: .; J: TRBJ2-1; D: TRBD2; V: TRBV7-9; CDR3: CASSSITIAGPYNEQFF; DNA: TGTGCCAGCAGCTCAATAACGATAGCGGGACCTTACAATGAGCAGTTCTTC
size: .; J: TRBJ2-7; D: .; V: TRBV3-1/TRBV3-2; CDR3: CASSQPPREKTVDSKAYEQYF; DNA: TGTGCCAGCAGCCAACCCCCCCGGGAGAAAACCGTGGATAGTAAGGCCTACGAGCAGTACTTC
size: .; J: TRBJ2-1; D: .; V: TRBV18; CDR3: CASSPSESAFYNEQFF; DNA: TGTGCCAGCTCACCATCGGAGTCAGCTTTTTACAATGAGCAGTTCTTC
size: .; J: TRBJ1-6; D: TRBD1; V: TRBV27; CDR3: CASRRQGAHSPLHF; DNA: TGTGCCAGCAGGAGACAGGGGGCGCATTCACCCCTCCACTTT
size: .; J: TRBJ2-4; D: TRBD2; V: TRBV7-2; CDR3: CASSSTSGSERNIQYF; DNA: TGTGCCAGCAGCTCTACTAGCGGGAGTGAGAGGAACATTCAGTACTTC
size: once; J: TRBJ2-7; D: TRBD1; V: TRBV6-2/TRBV6-3; CDR3: CASSYKSTGGPAYEQYF; DNA: TGTGCCAGCAGTTACAAATCCACAGGGGGCCCTGCCTACGAGCAGTACTTC
size: .; J: TRBJ1-1; D: TRBD1; V: TRBV28; CDR3: CASSTNRGPTEAFF; DNA: TGTGCCAGCAGTACCAACAGGGGGCCCACTGAAGCTTTCTTT
size: .; J: TRBJ2-7; D: TRBD1; V: TRBV20-1; CDR3: CSASLGTGKYEQYF; DNA: TGCAGTGCTAGTCTCGGGACAGGGAAGTACGAGCAGTACTTC
size: .; J: TRBJ2-1; D: TRBD2; V: TRBV2; CDR3: CASSGTREHEQFF; DNA: TGTGCCAGCAGTGGTACGCGGGAGCACGAGCAGTTCTTC
size: .; J: TRBJ1-3; D: .; V: TRBV2; CDR3: CASKAGVGNTIYF; DNA: TGTGCCAGCAAAGCAGGGGTTGGAAACACCATATATTTT
size: .; J: TRBJ2-5; D: TRBD1; V: TRBV7-8; CDR3: CASIRDRGGETQYF; DNA: TGTGCCAGCATTCGGGACAGGGGTGGGGAGACCCAGTACTTC
size: .; J: TRBJ2-4; D: .; V: TRBV30; CDR3: CAWSVQGRAKNIQYF; DNA: TGTGCCTGGAGTGTACAGGGTAGAGCCAAAAACATTCAGTACTTC
size: .; J: TRBJ1-3; D: .; V: TRBV10-3; CDR3: CAISESPGPSGNTIYF; DNA: TGTGCCATCAGTGAGTCTCCAGGCCCTTCGGGAAACACCATATATTTT
size: .; J: TRBJ1-6; D: .; V: TRBV28; CDR3: CASCPEVRDSPLHF; DNA: TGTGCCAGCTGTCCCGAGGTGAGGGATTCACCCCTCCACTTT
size: .; J: TRBJ2-3; D: TRBD1; V: TRBV6-5; CDR3: CASSYTGAADTQYF; DNA: TGTGCCAGCAGTTACACAGGGGCGGCCGATACGCAGTATTTT
size: .; J: TRBJ2-1; D: TRBD2; V: TRBV28; CDR3: CASSHTQTGTSGRLSSYNEQFF; DNA: TGTGCCAGCAGTCATACTCAGACCGGGACTAGCGGGAGGCTTAGCTCCTACAATGAGCAGTTCTTC
size: .; J: TRBJ2-7; D: TRBD2; V: TRBV28; CDR3: CASAGGSSYEQYF; DNA: TGTGCCAGCGCGGGGGGAAGCTCCTACGAGCAGTACTTC
size: .; J: TRBJ1-2; D: TRBD1; V: TRBV30; CDR3: CAWSVLRQGTYGYTF; DNA: TGTGCCTGGAGTGTACTGCGACAGGGGACCTATGGCTACACCTTC
size: once; J: TRBJ2-5; D: TRBD1; V: TRBV15; CDR3: CATRRDREIETQYF; DNA: TGTGCCACCCGCCGGGACAGGGAGATCGAGACCCAGTACTTC
size: .; J: TRBJ1-5; D: .; V: TRBV6-2/TRBV6-3; CDR3: CASSRQGNQPQHF; DNA: TGTGCCAGCAGCCGACAGGGCAATCAGCCCCAGCATTTT
size: .; J: TRBJ1-2; D: TRBD1; V: TRBV6-5; CDR3: CASSRGQGDGYTF; DNA: TGTGCCAGCAGTAGGGGACAGGGAGACGGCTACACCTTC
size: .; J: TRBJ2-2; D: TRBD1; V: TRBV3-1/TRBV3-2; CDR3: CASSQEGGWVNTGELFF; DNA: TGTGCCAGCAGCCAAGAAGGGGGCTGGGTGAACACCGGGGAGCTGTTTTTT
size: .; J: TRBJ2-3; D: TRBD2; V: TRBV5-1; CDR3: CASSFTKAGLAGDPPDTQYF; DNA: TGCGCCAGCAGCTTTACGAAAGCGGGACTAGCGGGAGACCCGCCAGATACGCAGTATTTT
size: .; J: TRBJ2-3; D: .; V: TRBV19; CDR3: CASSIAGKDTQYF; DNA: TGTGCCAGTAGTATAGCGGGGAAGGATACGCAGTATTTT
size: .; J: TRBJ2-3; D: .; V: TRBV27; CDR3: CASTSTSTDTQYF; DNA: TGTGCCAGCACCTCGACTAGCACAGATACGCAGTATTTT
size: .; J: TRBJ2-7; D: .; V: TRBV7-2; CDR3: CASSPTTSPYEQYF; DNA: TGTGCCAGCAGCCCCACGACTAGTCCCTACGAGCAGTACTTC
size: .; J: TRBJ1-4; D: TRBD1; V: TRBV15; CDR3: CATSLTGQANEKLFF; DNA: TGTGCCACCAGTCTTACGGGACAGGCTAATGAAAAACTGTTTTTT
size: .; J: TRBJ2-1; D: TRBD2; V: TRBV9; CDR3: CASSIRSGSDSYNEQFF; DNA: TGTGCCAGCAGCATTCGTAGCGGGAGCGATTCATACAATGAGCAGTTCTTC
size: .; J: TRBJ2-1; D: TRBD2; V: TRBV9; CDR3: CASSIGGDWEGNYNEQFF; DNA: TGTGCCAGCAGCATAGGAGGGGATTGGGAGGGGAACTACAATGAGCAGTTCTTC
size: few; J: TRBJ1-4; D: TRBD1; V: TRBV7-6; CDR3: CASSTTGGVGEKLFF; DNA: TGTGCCAGCAGCACCACAGGGGGCGTCGGTGAAAAACTGTTTTTT
size: .; J: TRBJ2-7; D: TRBD1; V: TRBV5-5; CDR3: CASSWTTGAYEQYF; DNA: TGTGCCAGCAGCTGGACGACAGGGGCCTACGAGCAGTACTTC
size: .; J: TRBJ2-2; D: .; V: TRBV6-2/TRBV6-3; CDR3: CASSYFGSTGELFF; DNA: TGTGCCAGCAGTTACTTCGGGTCCACCGGGGAGCTGTTTTTT
size: .; J: TRBJ2-7; D: TRBD1; V: TRBV6-5; CDR3: CASRDRGVNEQYF; DNA: TGTGCCAGCAGAGACAGGGGGGTCAACGAGCAGTACTTC
size: .; J: TRBJ2-3; D: TRBD2; V: TRBV6-5; CDR3: CASSYSMTSGGDTQYF; DNA: TGTGCCAGCAGTTACTCGATGACTAGCGGGGGGGATACGCAGTATTTT
size: .; J: TRBJ2-2; D: TRBD2; V: TRBV28; CDR3: CASSLGTIKTGELFF; DNA: TGTGCCAGCAGTTTAGGGACTATCAAGACCGGGGAGCTGTTTTTT
size: .; J: TRBJ2-1; D: .; V: TRBV3-1/TRBV3-2; CDR3: CASSQVRGNEQFF; DNA: TGTGCCAGCAGCCAAGTGAGGGGGAATGAGCAGTTCTTC
size: .; J: TRBJ2-1; D: .; V: TRBV19; CDR3: CASRRGGDVFNEQFF; DNA: TGTGCCAGTAGACGCGGGGGCGACGTGTTCAATGAGCAGTTCTTC
size: .; J: TRBJ1-4; D: TRBD1; V: TRBV6-5; CDR3: CASSQGGANEKLFF; DNA: TGTGCCAGCAGCCAGGGGGGTGCTAATGAAAAACTGTTTTTT
size: .; J: TRBJ2-1; D: TRBD2; V: TRBV24-1; CDR3: CATSGLTSGSSYNEQFF; DNA: TGTGCCACCAGTGGCCTTACTAGCGGGAGTTCCTACAATGAGCAGTTCTTC
size: .; J: TRBJ2-3; D: .; V: TRBV28; CDR3: CASSLGGARSTDTQYF; DNA: TGTGCCAGCAGTTTAGGGGGCGCGCGTAGCACAGATACGCAGTATTTT
size: once; J: TRBJ2-3; D: .; V: TRBV11-1; CDR3: CASSLVGLDTQYF; DNA: TGTGCCAGCAGCTTAGTCGGGTTAGATACGCAGTATTTT
size: .; J: TRBJ2-1; D: TRBD2; V: TRBV7-9; CDR3: CASSSGLVGNEQFF; DNA: TGTGCCAGCAGCAGTGGACTAGTTGGCAATGAGCAGTTCTTC
size: .; J: TRBJ1-1; D: .; V: TRBV6-2/TRBV6-3; CDR3: CASSRGTRGTEAFF; DNA: TGTGCCAGCAGCCGCGGGACGCGGGGCACTGAAGCTTTCTTT
size: .; J: TRBJ2-1; D: .; V: TRBV4-3; CDR3: CASSHRRDTIYEQFF; DNA: TGCGCCAGCAGCCACCGCCGGGACACAATTTATGAGCAGTTCTTC
size: .; J: TRBJ2-1; D: .; V: TRBV7-3; CDR3: CASSVSPTGLGNEQFF; DNA: TGTGCCAGCAGCGTCTCCCCGACAGGTCTTGGGAATGAGCAGTTCTTC
size: .; J: TRBJ1-5; D: TRBD1; V: TRBV4-1; CDR3: CASSQDYGDRSHNQPQHF; DNA: TGCGCCAGCAGCCAAGATTACGGGGACAGAAGTCACAATCAGCCCCAGCATTTT
size: .; J: TRBJ2-2; D: .; V: TRBV4-3; CDR3: CASSQGAVRNTGELFF; DNA: TGCGCCAGCAGCCAAGGTGCTGTGAGGAACACCGGGGAGCTGTTTTTT
size: few; J: TRBJ2-1; D: TRBD2; V: TRBV6-2/TRBV6-3; CDR3: CASRYGLAGDNEQFF; DNA: TGTGCCAGCAGGTACGGACTAGCGGGAGACAATGAGCAGTTCTTC
size: .; J: TRBJ1-4; D: .; V: TRBV19; CDR3: CASSILRLGQGNEKLFF; DNA: TGTGCCAGTAGTATTTTGCGATTAGGGCAGGGGAATGAAAAACTGTTTTTT
size: .; J: TRBJ1-5; D: TRBD1; V: TRBV11-2; CDR3: CASSPGQGDNQPQHF; DNA: TGTGCCAGCAGTCCGGGACAGGGAGACAATCAGCCCCAGCATTTT
size: .; J: TRBJ2-2; D: TRBD2; V: TRBV5-6; CDR3: CASSLLWASGDTGELFF; DNA: TGTGCCAGCAGCTTGCTATGGGCTAGCGGGGACACCGGGGAGCTGTTTTTT
size: .; J: TRBJ1-5; D: TRBD1; V: TRBV6-4; CDR3: CASSLDPGQGFNQPQHF; DNA: TGTGCCAGCAGCCTAGACCCGGGACAGGGTTTCAATCAGCCCCAGCATTTT
size: .; J: TRBJ2-7; D: .; V: TRBV7-3; CDR3: CASSLELSYEQYF; DNA: TGTGCCAGCAGCCTGGAGTTGTCCTACGAGCAGTACTTC